The 6 T cell receptor delta chains below come from one sample, sequenced in a study of γδ T cells in repeated Plasmodium falciparum infection. TCRdb re-processed the multiplex PCR reads via CATT. The sample consists of 45,000 to 70,000 delta-chain clones, approximately 1.7% of them appearing once. Gammadelta T cells were flow-sorted from PBMC into Vgamma9/Vdelta2+ and Vdelta2-negative populations for bulk analysis. Specimen: gamma-delta T cells from blood. The receptors stem from a pool of human donors (malaria-infected and uninfected, not separated).

A remark on this clone: TCRdb's protein for this DNA is that of a much larger clone and differs from the translation at residue 8, likely a read error; the protein shown is the DNA translation. The V gene is TRDV1, the J gene TRDJ1; 9 nucleotides line up with TRDD3. Matching the DNA to germline supplied the J gene, which TCRdb does not give. Germline CDR1 and CDR2: TSWWSYY and QGS. V shed 3 bases and J 4 bases; nucleotides not matched to a gene: 24. This CDR3 is built from 21 residues. Written as DNA, the CDR3 is TGTGCTCTTGGGGAGGGAACCCATCGCCCTGCTAGGTGGGGGATAAGCGATAAACTCATCTTT. Amino acid sequence: CALGEGTHRPARWGISDKLIF.

Worth noting for this clone: A read error is likely here: a far larger clone is one base away. This specimen includes other DNA sequences encoding the same CDR3. The chain combines TRDV1 with TRDJ1; the D is unclear. Per germline, CDR1 TSWWSYY and CDR2 QGS. There are 19 residues in the CDR3. The chain's CDR3 is CALGELKVTTVRYTDKLIF. CDR3 in DNA: TGTGCTCTTGGGGAACTAAAGGTGACTACTGTTCGGTACACCGACAAACTCATCTTT.

Regarding this clone: The amino acid sequence in TCRdb belongs to a much larger clone and departs from this DNA's translation at residue 23, likely a sequencing read error; the sequence shown is translated from the DNA. The CDR3 DNA sequence: TGTGCTCTTGGGGAACCTTACCTCCCTCGTTGCTACAGCGGGATCTGTACTGGGGACACTAACACCGGTAAACTCATCTTT. Translation gives CALGEPYLPRCYSGICTGDTNTGKLIF. The chain uses TRDV1 and TRDJ1, with TRDD3 identical over 7 bases. The V gene's germline CDR1 is TSWWSYY and CDR2 QGS. The CDR3 length is 27 residues.

A word on this clone: Given a far larger clone just one base away, this is likely a sequencing read error. Other DNA sequences from this sample encode an identical CDR3 as well. This rearrangement joins TRDV1 to TRDJ1; 11 bases match TRDD3. Per the germline V gene, CDR1 is TSWWSYY and CDR2 is QGS. CDR3 length equals 19 residues. The CDR3 coding sequence is TGTGCCCTTGGGGAACTCCGTCCTACATGGGGGATACGCACCGATAAACTCATCTTT. Translation gives CALGELRPTWGIRTDKLIF.

This clone has a count of ten or more. The genes are TRDV1 and TRDJ1; D may correspond to TRDD1 or TRDD2 (5 bases each). TCRdb carries no J gene annotation; the J gene was assigned here by matching the DNA with germline. CDR1 and CDR2 (germline): TSWWSYY, QGS. V was pared by 2 bases and J by 3 bases, with 40 bases between. There are 24 residues in the CDR3. DNA for the CDR3: TGTGCTCTTGGGGAAAGAGTAATCCTATATCCCACAAATATACATCCTGCGCACGCCGATAAACTCATCTTT. This codes for CALGERVILYPTNIHPAHADKLIF.

This clone was observed a few times. TCRdb lists the protein of a much larger clone for this DNA, which differs at residue 3, so this is likely a read error; the protein given here is translated from the DNA itself. This chain connects TRDV2 to TRDJ1; possible D gene TRDD2, 6 bases. The ends were cut back, 9 bases at V and 0 bases at J, with 34 bases in the middle. Germline V gene lookup returns CDR1 GEAIGNYY and CDR2 EKD. The CDR3 runs to 20 residues. In DNA, the CDR3 is TGTGCCCGCAAGCTCTACACTCCTTCCCGGGGACTTATTTACACCGATAAACTCATCTTT. It yields the protein CARKLYTPSRGLIYTDKLIF.